What follows are 7 T cell receptor beta chains derived from one specimen sequenced in a study of blood T cell repertoires in COVID-19. The table came from immunoSEQ multiplex PCR; TCRdb's copy has only in-frame clones and leaves some out. The data contain more than 250,000 clones, roughly 90% of them singletons. What was sequenced was PBMCs or T cells enriched from blood (not recorded which). Receptors were obtained from a woman in her 30s who had recovered from COVID-19.

This sequence joins TRBV7-6 and TRBJ2-7; D not resolved. This CDR3 spans 12 amino acids. Germline-derived CDR1 and CDR2 are SGHVS and FNYEAQ. V shed 4 bases and J shed 6 bases, with 10 bases lying between them. In DNA, the CDR3 is TGTGCCAGCAGCTCCTCTTCCCTCGAGCAGTACTTC. Protein: CASSSSSLEQYF.

The CDR3 protein is CASSPSGGLYNEQFF. The CDR3 region has the DNA TGTGCCAGCAGCCCGAGCGGGGGGTTGTACAATGAGCAGTTCTTC. V is TRBV7-3 and J is TRBJ2-1; 9 positions match TRBD2. The V gene end was trimmed by 5 bases and the J gene end by 4 bases; junction bases not matched to a gene: 6. Germline V CDR1 and CDR2: SGHTA, FQGTGA. The CDR3 totals 15 residues.

V and J are TRBV6-4 and TRBJ1-3; 7 nucleotides align to TRBD1. The CDR3 runs 16 residues. V lost 5 bases and J lost 0; bases outside the gene matches: 7. From germline, CDR1 is MRHNA and CDR2 SNTAGT. The CDR3 sequence: CASSTTGVSSGNTIYF. CDR3 DNA: TGTGCCAGCAGTACCACAGGGGTGAGCTCTGGAAACACCATATATTTT.

V and J are TRBV5-4 and TRBJ2-7; 7 bases line up with TRBD1. V lost 4 bases to trimming and J lost 0 bases; unmatched junction nucleotides: 10. The CDR3 is 16 residues long. From germline, CDR1 is SGHNT and CDR2 YYREEE (reference sequence). Here the CDR3 DNA reads TGTGCCAGCAGCGAAACAGGGGCCTTAAGCTCCTACGAGCAGTACTTC. It yields the protein CASSETGALSSYEQYF. The entire variable domain, with the rest obtained from reference TRBV5-4 and TRBJ2-7, is as follows: ETGVTQSPTHLIKTRGQQVTLRCSSQSGHNTVSWYQQALGQGPQFIFQYYREEENGRGNFPPRFSGLQFPNYSSELNVNALELDDSALYLCASSETGALSSYEQYFGPGTRLTVT.

The chain employs TRBV28 and TRBJ2-6, with 8 bases fitting TRBD1. Germline V gene sequence: CDR1 MDHEN, CDR2 SYDVKM. This CDR3 contains 18 residues. The trim removed 3 bases at V and 4 bases at J, leaving 11 bases unmatched. The CDR3 DNA is TGTGCCAGCAGTTTTATTTTTCAGGGGGCTGCCGGGGCCAACGTCCTGACTTTC. Its translation: CASSFIFQGAAGANVLTF.

The V gene is TRBV28, the J gene TRBJ2-7; TRBD1 might be the D (6 bases). The CDR3 extends over 13 amino acids. V lost 6 bases, J lost 6 bases, and 15 bases lay in between. CDR1 and CDR2 (germline): MDHEN, SYDVKM. In nucleotides, the CDR3 is TGTGCCAGCAGGACCAGGGGCTCCGCCGAGCAGTACTTC. It yields the protein CASRTRGSAEQYF.

The J gene is TRBJ1-6, the V gene TRBV10-2; D might be TRBD1 (5 bases). Trimming shortened V by 7 bases and J by 7 bases, and 17 bases separated the two germline ends. The CDR3 loop spans 15 amino acids. The germline V gene has CDR1 WSHSY and CDR2 SAAADI. The CDR3 DNA reads TGCGCCAGCACCGGGACGCAGGGACTAAATTCACCCCTCCACTTT. It is translated as CASTGTQGLNSPLHF.